Each of the 7 T cell receptor beta chains below was sequenced from the same sample in a study of regulatory T cells in long-lasting Graves disease. Arm-PCR with iRepertoire HTBI primers amplified the CDR3 regions for these TCR beta libraries. TCRdb itself ran the multiplex PCR reads through MiXCR, one entry per CDR3 protein. Seen here are hundreds of thousands of distinct CDR3 sequences, roughly 16% observed once, and the top ten hold roughly 25%. The time point here: newly diagnosed GD, antithyroid drugs for less than 3 months. Preparation of the TCR library used RNA extracted from PBMCs. The same data also contributed to another study, on T cells in Graves' hyperthyroidism and ophthalmopathy.

The sequencing here drew on peripheral blood mononuclear cells (PBMCs), taken at new diagnosis, from a patient treated with antithyroid drugs. The source of these receptors is a woman aged 35 to 60 with Graves disease.

The sample holds many counts of this clonotype. The genes are TRBV10-1 and TRBJ1-4; 10 bases agree with TRBD1. After removal of 3 bases from V and 7 bases from J, the junction contained 11 bases not matched to a gene. This CDR3 is built from 17 residues. Germline V gives CDR1 WNHNN, CDR2 SYGVQD (reference sequence). In DNA form, the CDR3 reads TGCGCCAGCAGTGAAGGGACAGGGGTAACAGGCACTGAAAAACTGTTTTTT. Its protein is CASSEGTGVTGTEKLFF.

The chain has TRBV29-1 and TRBJ1-3; D not certain. The CDR3 sequence is 12 residues long. V was pared by 1 base and J by 13 bases, with 14 bases between. CDR1 and CDR2 from the germline V gene are SQVTM and ANQGSEA. This CDR3 reads CSVEGPGTLIYF. Written as DNA, the CDR3 is TGCAGCGTTGAAGGTCCGGGAACTCTTATATATTTT.

In its sample, this clonotype was seen a few times. The rearrangement joins TRBV27 to TRBJ2-7; D is perhaps TRBD1 or TRBD2 (5 bases each). This CDR3 contains 13 residues. Germline loops: CDR1 MNHEY, CDR2 SMNVEV (reference sequence). V lost 6 bases, J lost 3 bases, and 12 bases lay in between. The CDR3 DNA sequence: TGTGCCAGCAGCGGACAAGACTACTACGAGCAGTACTTC. Its translation is CASSGQDYYEQYF.

This clonotype turned up a few times. The chain employs TRBV19 and TRBJ1-3; possibly TRBD1 for D (5 bases). The CDR3 is 16 amino acids. V lost 5 bases and J lost 6, with 20 bases in between. Germline V gives CDR1 LNHDA, CDR2 SQIVND (reference sequence). The CDR3 region is CASSPEGTGTENTIYF. The CDR3 DNA sequence: TGTGCCAGTAGTCCCGAGGGGACTGGGACTGAAAACACCATATATTTT.

This clonotype has ten or more counts. The CDR3 region is CSVERTSGGAYEQYF. The CDR3 coding sequence is TGCAGCGTTGAGAGGACTAGCGGGGGAGCCTACGAGCAGTACTTC. The chain couples TRBV29-1 to TRBJ2-7; 13 nucleotides line up with TRBD2. Germline CDR1 and CDR2: SQVTM and ANQGSEA. V shed 3 bases, J shed 2 bases, and the junction held 4 bases outside the gene matches. The CDR3 has 15 amino acids.

V gene TRBV15 combines with J gene TRBJ2-1, with TRBD2 matching 11 bases. Losses at the gene ends were 6 bases for V and 3 bases for J; bases not matched to a gene: 1. The CDR3 loop spans 14 amino acids. CDR1 and CDR2 (germline): LNHNV, YYDKDF (reference sequence). The CDR3 is CATSSGRDYNEQFF. CDR3 DNA sequence: TGTGCCACCAGTAGCGGGAGGGACTACAATGAGCAGTTCTTC.

This clonotype has a handful of counts. The rearrangement uses TRBV5-1 and TRBJ2-2, with D perhaps given as TRBD1 or TRBD2 (5 bases each). The CDR3 runs to 15 residues. Trimming pared 3 bases from V and 5 bases from J, leaving 14 bases between. Germline loops: CDR1 SGHRS, CDR2 YFSETQ. The CDR3 DNA follows: TGCGCCAGCAGCTGGGGGTCCATGGGGACCGGGGAGCTGTTTTTT. It yields the protein CASSWGSMGTGELFF.